This T cell receptor beta chain was found in a study of cytomegalovirus exposure and HLA in healthy donors. Concerning this clone: Its antigen is not known.

The study's findings and limits: Owing to their indistinguishability, certain V segments, notably TRBV6-2 and TRBV6-3, were excluded. A few chains linked to CMV were shown in vitro to be specific for CMV antigens.

The PCR was carried out with 60 Vbeta primers and 13 Jbeta primers. Method: immunoSEQ multiplex PCR; TCRdb's copy keeps in-frame clones and lacks some. The sample totals tens of thousands of clones; its top ten clones hold 3% to 4%. CDR1 is MNHEY and CDR2 is SVGAGI in the germline V gene. Trimming left V 6 bases short and J 3 bases short, with 6 bases between. This CDR3 region has 13 residues. Sample: PBMCs. The receptor was derived from a woman in her 30s in good health and CMV-seropositive. The chain combines TRBV6-5 with TRBJ2-6; possible D gene TRBD2, 6 bases. CDR3 in amino acids: CASRRGGANVLTF. The CDR3 coding sequence is TGTGCCAGCAGGCGGGGTGGGGCCAACGTCCTGACTTTC.